This TCR beta chain is drawn from a study of immune evolution from preneoplasia to lung adenocarcinoma. This clone is a singleton in its sample. Its target is not known. Points from the study as a whole: From normal lung to invasive adenocarcinoma, top clone frequencies appeared to decrease. Clonality was highest in normal lung, lower in later-stage lesions apparently.

Sequencing used immunoSEQ multiplex PCR; TCRdb keeps in-frame clones, though not all of them. The table has a few thousand clones, 65% to 80% seen once. Patients had resection in Japan or China between the mid-2010s and the late 2010s. H&E slides confirmed each diagnosis, reviewed by two pathologists independently. CDR3 size: 11 residues. Germline CDR1 DFQATT, CDR2 SNEGSKA (reference sequence). V was shortened by 1 base and J by 7 bases, with 7 bases between the two germline ends. The chain couples TRBV20-1 to TRBJ1-1; D not resolved. The receptor comes from a person aged 55-79 years with lung adenocarcinoma. Specimen: FFPE adjacent normal lung tissue. For the CDR3, the DNA is TGCAGTGCTAGAGGGAGTATTGAAGCTTTCTTT. Translating gives CSARGSIEAFF.